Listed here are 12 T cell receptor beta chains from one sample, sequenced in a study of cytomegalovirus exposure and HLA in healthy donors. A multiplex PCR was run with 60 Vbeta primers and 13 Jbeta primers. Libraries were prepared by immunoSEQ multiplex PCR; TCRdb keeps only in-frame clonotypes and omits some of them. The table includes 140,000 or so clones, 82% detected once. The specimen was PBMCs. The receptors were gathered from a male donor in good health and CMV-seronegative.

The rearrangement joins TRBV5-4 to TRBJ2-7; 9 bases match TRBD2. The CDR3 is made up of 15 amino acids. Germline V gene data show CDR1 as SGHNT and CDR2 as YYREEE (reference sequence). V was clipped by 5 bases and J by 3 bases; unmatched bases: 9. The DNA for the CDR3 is TGTGCCAGCAGTTGGAGCGGGGGGAAATTCTACGAGCAGTACTTC. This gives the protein CASSWSGGKFYEQYF.

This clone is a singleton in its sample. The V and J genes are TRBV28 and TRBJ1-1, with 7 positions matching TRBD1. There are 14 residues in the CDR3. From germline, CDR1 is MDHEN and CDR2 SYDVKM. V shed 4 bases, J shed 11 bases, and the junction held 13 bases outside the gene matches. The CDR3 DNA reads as TGTGCCAGCAGTTCAGGGCAGGGGGGTTTCGAGGCTTTCTTT. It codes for CASSSGQGGFEAFF.

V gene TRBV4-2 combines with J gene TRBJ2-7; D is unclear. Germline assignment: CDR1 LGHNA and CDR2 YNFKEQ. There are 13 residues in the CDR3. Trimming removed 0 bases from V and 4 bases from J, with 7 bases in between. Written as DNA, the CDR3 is TGTGCCAGCAGCCAAGATACTGATTACGAGCAGTACTTC. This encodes CASSQDTDYEQYF.

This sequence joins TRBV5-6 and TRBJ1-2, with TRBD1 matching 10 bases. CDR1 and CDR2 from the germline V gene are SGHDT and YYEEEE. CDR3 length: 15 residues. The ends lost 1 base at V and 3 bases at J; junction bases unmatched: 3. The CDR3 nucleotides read TGTGCCAGCAGCTTGCCGGGACAGGGGTACTATGGCTACACCTTC. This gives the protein CASSLPGQGYYGYTF.

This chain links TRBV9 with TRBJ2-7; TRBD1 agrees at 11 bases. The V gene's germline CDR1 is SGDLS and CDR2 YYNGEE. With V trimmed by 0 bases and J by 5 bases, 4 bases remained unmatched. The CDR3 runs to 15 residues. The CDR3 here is CASSVAGQGADEQYF. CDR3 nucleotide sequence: TGTGCCAGCAGCGTAGCCGGACAGGGGGCCGACGAGCAGTACTTC.

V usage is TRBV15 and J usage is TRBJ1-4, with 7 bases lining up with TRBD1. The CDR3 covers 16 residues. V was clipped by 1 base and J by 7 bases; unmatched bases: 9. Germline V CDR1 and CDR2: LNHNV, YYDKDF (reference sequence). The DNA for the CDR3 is TGTGCCACCAGCAGAGTAGAGCCCCCAGGGGGTGAAAAACTGTTTTTT. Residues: CATSRVEPPGGEKLFF. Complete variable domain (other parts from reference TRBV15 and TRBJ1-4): DAMVIQNPRYQVTQFGKPVTLSCSQTLNHNVMYWYQQKSSQAPKLLFHYYDKDFNNEADTPDNFQSRRPNTSFCFLDIRSPGLGDTAMYLCATSRVEPPGGEKLFFGSGTQLSVL.

CDR3 nucleotide sequence: TGTGCCAGCAGTGGGGGGTCTCCTAATCAGCCCCAGCATTTT. Protein product: CASSGGSPNQPQHF. The chain has TRBV6-5 and TRBJ1-5; possible D gene TRBD1, 5 bases. V lost 5 bases to trimming and J lost 4 bases, with 12 bases between them. CDR3 length: 14 residues. Germline CDR1 is MNHEY and CDR2 is SVGAGI.

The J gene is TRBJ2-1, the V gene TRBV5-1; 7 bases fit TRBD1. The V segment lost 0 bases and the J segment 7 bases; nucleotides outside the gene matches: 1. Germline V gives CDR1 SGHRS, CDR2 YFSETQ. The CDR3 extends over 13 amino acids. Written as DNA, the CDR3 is TGCGCCAGCAGCTTGGACAGGGGAAATGAGCAGTTCTTC. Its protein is CASSLDRGNEQFF.

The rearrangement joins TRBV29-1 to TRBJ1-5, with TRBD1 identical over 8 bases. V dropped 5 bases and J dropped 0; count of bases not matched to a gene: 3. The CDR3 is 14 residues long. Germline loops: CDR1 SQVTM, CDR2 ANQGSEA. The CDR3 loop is CSVLTGDSNQPQHF. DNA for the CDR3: TGCAGCGTTTTGACAGGGGATAGCAATCAGCCCCAGCATTTT. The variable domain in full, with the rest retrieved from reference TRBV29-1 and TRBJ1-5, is SAVISQKPSRDICQRGTSLTIQCQVDSQVTMMFWYRQQPGQSLTLIATANQGSEATYESGFVIDKFPISRPNLTFSTLTVSNMSPEDSSIYLCSVLTGDSNQPQHFGDGTRLSIL.

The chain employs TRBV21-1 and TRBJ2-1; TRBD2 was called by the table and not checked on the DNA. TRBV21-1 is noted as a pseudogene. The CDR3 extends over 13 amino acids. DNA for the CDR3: TGTGCCAGCATGAAGCGGATATACAATGAGCAGTTCTTC. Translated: CASMKRIYNEQFF.

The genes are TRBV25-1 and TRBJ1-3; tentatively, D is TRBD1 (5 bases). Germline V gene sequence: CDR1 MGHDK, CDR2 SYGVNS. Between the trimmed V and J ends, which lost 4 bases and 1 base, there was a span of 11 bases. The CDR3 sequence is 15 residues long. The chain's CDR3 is CASSGQGGSGNTIYF. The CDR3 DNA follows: TGTGCCAGCAGTGGGCAGGGAGGTTCTGGAAACACCATATATTTT.

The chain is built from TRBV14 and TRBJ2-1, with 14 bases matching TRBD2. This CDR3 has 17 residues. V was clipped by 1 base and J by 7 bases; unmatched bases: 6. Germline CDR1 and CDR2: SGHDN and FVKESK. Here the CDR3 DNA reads TGTGCCAGCAGCCAAGTAGGGGGGACTAGCGGGAGAAATGAGCAGTTCTTC. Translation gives CASSQVGGTSGRNEQFF. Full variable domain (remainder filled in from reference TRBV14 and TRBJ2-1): EAGVTQFPSHSVIEKGQTVTLRCDPISGHDNLYWYRRVMGKEIKFLLHFVKESKQDESGMPNNRFLAERTGGTYSTLKVQPAELEDSGVYFCASSQVGGTSGRNEQFFGPGTRLTVL.